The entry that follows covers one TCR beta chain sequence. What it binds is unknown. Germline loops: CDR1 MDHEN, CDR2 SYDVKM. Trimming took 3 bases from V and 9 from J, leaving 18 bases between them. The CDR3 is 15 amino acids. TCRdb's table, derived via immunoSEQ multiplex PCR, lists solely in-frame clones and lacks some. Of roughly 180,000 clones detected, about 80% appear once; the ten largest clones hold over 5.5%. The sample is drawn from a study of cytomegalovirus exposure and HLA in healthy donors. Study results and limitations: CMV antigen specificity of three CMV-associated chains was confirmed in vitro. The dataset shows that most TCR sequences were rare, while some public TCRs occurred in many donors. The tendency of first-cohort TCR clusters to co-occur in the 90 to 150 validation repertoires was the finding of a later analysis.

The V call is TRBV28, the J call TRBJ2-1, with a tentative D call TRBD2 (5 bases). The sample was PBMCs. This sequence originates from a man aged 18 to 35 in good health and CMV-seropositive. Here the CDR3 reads CASSFSGGPVVEQFF. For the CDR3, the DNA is TGTGCCAGCAGTTTCTCAGGCGGGCCGGTTGTTGAGCAGTTCTTC.